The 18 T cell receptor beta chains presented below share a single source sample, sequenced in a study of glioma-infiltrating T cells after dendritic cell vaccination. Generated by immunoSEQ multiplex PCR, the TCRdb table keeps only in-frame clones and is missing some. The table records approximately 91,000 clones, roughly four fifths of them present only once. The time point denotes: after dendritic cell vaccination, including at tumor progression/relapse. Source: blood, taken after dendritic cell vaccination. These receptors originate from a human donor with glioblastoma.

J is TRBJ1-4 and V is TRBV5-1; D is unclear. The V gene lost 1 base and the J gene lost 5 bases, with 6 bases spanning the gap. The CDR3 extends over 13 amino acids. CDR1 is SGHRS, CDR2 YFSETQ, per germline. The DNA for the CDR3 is TGCGCCAGCAGCTTGTCCCAGAATGAAAAACTGTTTTTT. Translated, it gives CASSLSQNEKLFF. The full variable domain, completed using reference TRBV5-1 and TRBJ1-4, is KAGVTQTPRYLIKTRGQQVTLSCSPISGHRSVSWYQQTPGQGLQFLFEYFSETQRNKGNFPGRFSGRQFSNSRSEMNVSTLELGDSALYLCASSLSQNEKLFFGSGTQLSVL.

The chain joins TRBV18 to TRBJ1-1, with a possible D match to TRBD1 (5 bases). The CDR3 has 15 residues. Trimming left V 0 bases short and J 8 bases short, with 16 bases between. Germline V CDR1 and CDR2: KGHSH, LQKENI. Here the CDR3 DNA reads TGTGCCAGCTCACCACCTTCAAGGGGAAATCAAGAAGCTTTCTTT. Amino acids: CASSPPSRGNQEAFF.

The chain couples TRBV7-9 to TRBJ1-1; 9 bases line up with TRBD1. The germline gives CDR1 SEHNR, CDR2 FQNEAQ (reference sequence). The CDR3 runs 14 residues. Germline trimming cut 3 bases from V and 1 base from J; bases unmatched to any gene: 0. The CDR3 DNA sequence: TGTGCCAGCAGCTTGGGACAGGGGAACACTGAAGCTTTCTTT. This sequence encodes CASSLGQGNTEAFF.

CDR3 DNA sequence: TGTGCCACGTACGGACAGGGGTACTATGGCTACACCTTC. It is translated as CATYGQGYYGYTF. The chain has TRBV19 and TRBJ1-2; TRBD1 matches 9 bases. There are 13 residues in the CDR3. CDR1 is LNHDA, CDR2 SQIVND, per germline (reference sequence). V lost 10 bases to trimming and J lost 3 bases; unmatched junction nucleotides: 6. The variable domain in full, completed from reference TRBV19 and TRBJ1-2, reads DGGITQSPKYLFRKEGQNVTLSCEQNLNHDAMYWYRQDPGQGLRLIYYSQIVNDFQKGDIAEGYSVSREKKESFPLTVTSAQKNPTAFYLCATYGQGYYGYTFGSGTRLTVV.

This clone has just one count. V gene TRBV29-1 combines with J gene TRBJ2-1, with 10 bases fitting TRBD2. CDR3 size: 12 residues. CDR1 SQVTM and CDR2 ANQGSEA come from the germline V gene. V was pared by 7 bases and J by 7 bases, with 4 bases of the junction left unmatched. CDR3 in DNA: TGCAGCGCCGTAGCGGGAGGTAATGAGCAGTTCTTC. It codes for CSAVAGGNEQFF.

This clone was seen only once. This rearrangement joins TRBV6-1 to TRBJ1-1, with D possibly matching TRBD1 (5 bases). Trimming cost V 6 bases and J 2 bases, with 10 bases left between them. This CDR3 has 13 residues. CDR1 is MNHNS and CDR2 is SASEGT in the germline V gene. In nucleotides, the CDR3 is TGTGCCAGCAGCTTTAGGGGTAACACTGAAGCTTTCTTT. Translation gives CASSFRGNTEAFF.

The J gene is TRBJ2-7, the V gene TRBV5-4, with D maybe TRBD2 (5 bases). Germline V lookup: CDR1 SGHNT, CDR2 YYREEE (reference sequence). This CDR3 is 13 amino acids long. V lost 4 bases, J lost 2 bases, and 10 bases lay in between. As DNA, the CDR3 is TGTGCCAGCAGCCCAGGAGGCGCCTACGAGCAGTACGTC. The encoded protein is CASSPGGAYEQYV.

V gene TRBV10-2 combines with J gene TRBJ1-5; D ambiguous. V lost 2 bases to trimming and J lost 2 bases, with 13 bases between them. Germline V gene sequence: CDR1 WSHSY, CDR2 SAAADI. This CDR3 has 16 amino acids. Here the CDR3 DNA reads TGCGCCAGCAGTGAGGCCCGGGTCGAGGGCAATCAGCCCCAGCATTTT. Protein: CASSEARVEGNQPQHF.

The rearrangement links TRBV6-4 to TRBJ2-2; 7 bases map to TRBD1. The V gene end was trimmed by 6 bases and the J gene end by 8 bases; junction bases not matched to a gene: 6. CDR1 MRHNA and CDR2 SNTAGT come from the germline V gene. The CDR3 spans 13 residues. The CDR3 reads CASSGTGAGELFF. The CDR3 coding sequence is TGTGCCAGCAGCGGAACAGGGGCAGGGGAGCTGTTTTTT.

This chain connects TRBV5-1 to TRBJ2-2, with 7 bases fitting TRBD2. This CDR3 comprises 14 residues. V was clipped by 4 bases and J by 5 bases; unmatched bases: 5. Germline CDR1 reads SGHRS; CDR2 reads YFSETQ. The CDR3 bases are TGCGCCAGCAGCACCGGCGGGAGTACCGGGGAGCTGTTTTTT. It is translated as CASSTGGSTGELFF.

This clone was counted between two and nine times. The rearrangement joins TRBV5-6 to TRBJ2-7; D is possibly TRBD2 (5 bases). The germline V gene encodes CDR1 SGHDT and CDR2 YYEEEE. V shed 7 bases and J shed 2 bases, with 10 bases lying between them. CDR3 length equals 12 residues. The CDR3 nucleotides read TGTGCCAGCTCCCCGGGAACCTACGAGCAGTACTTC. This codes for CASSPGTYEQYF.

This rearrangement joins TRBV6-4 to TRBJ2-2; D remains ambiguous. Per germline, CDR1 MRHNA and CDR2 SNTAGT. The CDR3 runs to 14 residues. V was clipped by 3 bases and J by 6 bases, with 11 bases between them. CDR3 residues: CASSDERVAGELFF. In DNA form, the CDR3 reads TGTGCCAGCAGTGATGAGAGAGTCGCCGGGGAGCTGTTTTTT.

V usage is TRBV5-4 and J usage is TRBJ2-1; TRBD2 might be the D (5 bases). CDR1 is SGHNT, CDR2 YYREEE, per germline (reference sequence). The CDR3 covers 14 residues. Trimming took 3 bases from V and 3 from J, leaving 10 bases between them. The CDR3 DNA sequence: TGTGCCAGCAGCTGGATCAGCGGCTACAATGAGCAGTTCTTC. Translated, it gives CASSWISGYNEQFF.

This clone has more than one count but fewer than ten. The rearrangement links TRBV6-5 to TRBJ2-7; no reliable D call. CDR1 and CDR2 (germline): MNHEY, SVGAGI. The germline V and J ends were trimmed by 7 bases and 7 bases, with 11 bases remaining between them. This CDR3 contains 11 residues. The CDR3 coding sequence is TGTGCCAGCATCAATTCGAGGGAGCAGTACTTC. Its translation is CASINSREQYF.

CDR3 DNA sequence: TGTGCCAGCAGCTTAGCCCGCACCTCCTACAATGAGCAGTTCTTC. Protein: CASSLARTSYNEQFF. This chain uses TRBV5-4 with TRBJ2-1; D is unresolved. The germline V and J ends were trimmed by 2 bases and 0 bases, with 9 bases remaining between them. The CDR3 spans 15 residues. Per the germline V gene, CDR1 is SGHNT and CDR2 is YYREEE (reference sequence). Looking up the rest from reference TRBV5-4 and TRBJ2-1 gives the full variable domain: ETGVTQSPTHLIKTRGQQVTLRCSSQSGHNTVSWYQQALGQGPQFIFQYYREEENGRGNFPPRFSGLQFPNYSSELNVNALELDDSALYLCASSLARTSYNEQFFGPGTRLTVL.

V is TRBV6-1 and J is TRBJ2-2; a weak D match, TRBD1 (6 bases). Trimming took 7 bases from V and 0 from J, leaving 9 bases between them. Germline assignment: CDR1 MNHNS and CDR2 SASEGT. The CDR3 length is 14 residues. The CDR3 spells CASTGQPNTGELFF. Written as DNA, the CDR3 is TGTGCCAGCACTGGACAGCCGAACACCGGGGAGCTGTTTTTT.

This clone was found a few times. The CDR3 DNA follows: TGTGCCAGCAGCCCCGGGACTAGCTGGGACAATGAGCAGTTCTTC. Protein product: CASSPGTSWDNEQFF. This chain uses TRBV7-9 with TRBJ2-1; 9 positions agree with TRBD2. The CDR3 is made up of 15 amino acids. V lost 5 bases to trimming and J lost 5 bases; unmatched junction nucleotides: 7. Germline-derived CDR1 and CDR2 are SEHNR and FQNEAQ (reference sequence).

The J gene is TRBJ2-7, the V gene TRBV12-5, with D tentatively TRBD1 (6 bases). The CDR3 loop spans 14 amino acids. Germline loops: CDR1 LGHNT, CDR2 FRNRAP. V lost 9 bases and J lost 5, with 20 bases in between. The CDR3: CASLQQGVSHEQYF. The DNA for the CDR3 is TGTGCTAGCTTACAACAGGGAGTGAGCCACGAGCAGTACTTC.